The rows below give T cell receptor beta chains drawn from one sample of a study of cytotoxic CD8 clonotypes in ibrutinib-treated CLL. The repertoire was sequenced with immunoSEQ multiplex PCR; TCRdb's copy has only in-frame clones and lacks some. This table holds about 200,000 clones, around three quarters found once. This sample comprised PBMCs, obtained after 24 months of ibrutinib treatment. Source of these receptors: a human donor with chronic lymphocytic leukemia. Both conserved end residues are part of each CDR3. A D gene is named only where the DNA matches it firmly. Some rows mark clone size as missing; the rest say once, few, many or name a class of expanded clone.

TRBV2,.,13,TRBJ2-7,TRBD2,TGTGCCAGCAGTGAAAGCGGGATCAACGAGCAGTACTTC,CASSESGINEQYF
TRBV10-3,.,17,TRBJ2-6,.,TGTGCCACCCAGTCGAGCATACTAAGGAGTGGGGCCAACGTCCTGACTTTC,CATQSSILRSGANVLTF
TRBV7-2,.,15,TRBJ2-7,TRBD2,TGTGCCAGCAGCTTTGGGACTAGCGGGAGCTACGAGCAGTACTTC,CASSFGTSGSYEQYF
TRBV23-1,few,14,TRBJ1-5,.,TGCGCCAGCAGTCAATCGCCTAGCAATCAGCCCCAGCATTTT,CASSQSPSNQPQHF
TRBV18,few,15,TRBJ2-7,TRBD1,TGTGCCAGCTCACCGGCCGGACAGGGATTATACGAGCAGTACTTC,CASSPAGQGLYEQYF
TRBV12-5,few,13,TRBJ1-2,.,TGTGCTAGTGGAGTCGTGACAGCCTATGGCTACACCTTC,CASGVVTAYGYTF
TRBV5-1,few,14,TRBJ1-4,TRBD1,TGCGCCAGCAGCTTCGGTTCAGGGGGAGAAAAACTGTTTTTT,CASSFGSGGEKLFF
TRBV5-1,.,13,TRBJ1-1,TRBD1,TGCGCCAGCAGCTGGGGACAGCACACTGAAGCTTTCTTT,CASSWGQHTEAFF
TRBV7-2,.,14,TRBJ2-1,TRBD1,TGTGCCAGCAGCTCAAGGACAGGGGGGGATGAGCAGTTCTTC,CASSSRTGGDEQFF
TRBV4-2,.,14,TRBJ2-7,.,TGTGCCAGCAGCGCCCGGGACAACTCCTACGAGCAGTACTTC,CASSARDNSYEQYF
TRBV7-2,few,13,TRBJ1-2,.,TGTGCCAGCAGCTTAATCCAGGGGAATGGCTACACCTTC,CASSLIQGNGYTF
TRBV7-6,.,16,TRBJ2-1,TRBD2,TGTGCCAGCAGCTCCACCGGGACTAGCGGCTACAATGAGCAGTTCTTC,CASSSTGTSGYNEQFF
TRBV18,.,17,TRBJ2-1,.,TGTGCCAGCTCACCCACCCTCCCAGGGTGGAGTAACAATGAGCAGTTCTTC,CASSPTLPGWSNNEQFF
TRBV11-2,few,11,TRBJ1-1,.,TGTGCCAGCAGGGAATGGGGTGAAGCTTTCTTT,CASREWGEAFF
TRBV29-1,.,14,TRBJ2-1,TRBD2,TGCAGCGTTCCAACTAGCGGGAGATACAATGAGCAGTTCTTC,CSVPTSGRYNEQFF
TRBV7-9,.,17,TRBJ2-7,TRBD1,TGTGCCAGCAGCGGGCTACATATGGACAGGGGACCCTACGAGCAGTACTTC,CASSGLHMDRGPYEQYF
TRBV5-1,.,17,TRBJ2-4,.,TGCGCCAGCAGCTTGGAAAGACAGGCCGTAGCCAAAAACATTCAGTACTTC,CASSLERQAVAKNIQYF
TRBV5-1,once,15,TRBJ2-1,.,TGCGCCAGCTCGGGAAGGGGTCCCTCCTACAATGAGCAGTTCTTC,CASSGRGPSYNEQFF
TRBV28,.,12,TRBJ2-1,.,TGTGCCAGCAGTTTTTTGGCGTATGAGCAGTTCTTC,CASSFLAYEQFF
TRBV4-3,.,14,TRBJ2-7,.,TGCGCCAGCAGCCAAGATTTAGGAAACTACGAGCAGTACTTC,CASSQDLGNYEQYF
TRBV18,.,15,TRBJ2-2,.,TGTGCCAGCTCAACAGGACAGAAGAACACCGGGGAGCTGTTTTTT,CASSTGQKNTGELFF
TRBV4-3,.,16,TRBJ2-1,TRBD2,TGCGCCAGCAGCCTTACCTCCGGGACTAGCCTCAATGAGCAGTTCTTC,CASSLTSGTSLNEQFF
TRBV10-1,.,13,TRBJ2-3,.,TGCGCCAGCAGTGAGGCTTGGGCAGATACGCAGTATTTT,CASSEAWADTQYF
TRBV6-6,.,15,TRBJ2-7,TRBD2,TGTGCCAGCAGTTCTAGCGGTAAGCCCTCCTACGAGCAGTACTTC,CASSSSGKPSYEQYF
TRBV9,.,14,TRBJ2-5,TRBD2,TGTGCCAGCAGCGCGACTAGCTTAGGGGAGACCCAGTACTTC,CASSATSLGETQYF
TRBV7-2,once,17,TRBJ2-2,.,TGTGCCAGCAGCTTGCTTTCCGGGGGAGTAGGGACCGGGGAGCTGTTTTTT,CASSLLSGGVGTGELFF
TRBV27,few,15,TRBJ2-5,TRBD1,TGTGCCAGCAGCCTCGGGACAGGGAATTTGGAGACCCAGTACTTC,CASSLGTGNLETQYF
TRBV19,.,13,TRBJ2-5,TRBD2,TGTGCCAGTAGTATCGGGGGGCAAGAGACCCAGTACTTC,CASSIGGQETQYF
TRBV6-6,once,15,TRBJ2-1,.,TGTGCCAGCAGGGACTGGGACGCACCCTACAATGAGCAGTTCTTC,CASRDWDAPYNEQFF
TRBV11-2,.,16,TRBJ2-1,TRBD2,TGTGCCAGCAGCTTAGTTTCGGGACTAGCGGGAGGTGAGCAGTTCTTC,CASSLVSGLAGGEQFF
TRBV9,.,15,TRBJ1-4,TRBD1,TGTGCCAGCAGCGTAGCTCAGGGGGTGGGTGAAAAACTGTTTTTT,CASSVAQGVGEKLFF
TRBV6-1,once,15,TRBJ2-7,TRBD2,TGTGCCAGCAGAGCGACTAGCGGGAATGCCTACGAGCAGTACTTC,CASRATSGNAYEQYF
TRBV4-2,.,15,TRBJ1-5,.,TGTGCCAGCAGCCAAAGGGCAGGAGACAATCAGCCCCAGCATTTT,CASSQRAGDNQPQHF
TRBV19,few,14,TRBJ1-5,.,TGTGCCAGTAGTATATCGAGCAGGGATCAGCCCCAGCATTTT,CASSISSRDQPQHF
TRBV9,.,14,TRBJ2-5,.,TGTGCCAGCAGCGTCCGGGTCCCTCGAGGGACCCAGTACTTC,CASSVRVPRGTQYF
TRBV6-5,.,14,TRBJ2-5,TRBD1,TGTGCCAGCCCCGGGACAGGGTCATTGGAGACCCAGTACTTC,CASPGTGSLETQYF
TRBV4-2,.,16,TRBJ1-2,.,TGTGCCAGCAGCCAAGGTCGGGCACAGGGTAACTATGGCTACACCTTC,CASSQGRAQGNYGYTF
TRBV6-5,few,14,TRBJ2-2,.,TGTGCCAGCAGTTACAGGGATAACACCGGGGAGCTGTTTTTT,CASSYRDNTGELFF
TRBV9,.,14,TRBJ1-1,.,TGTGCCAGCAGCGCAGCGAGGGTGAACACTGAAGCTTTCTTT,CASSAARVNTEAFF
TRBV5-4,once,15,TRBJ2-2,.,TGTGCCAGCAGGCGGGGCTCTGTTAACACCGGGGAGCTGTTTTTT,CASRRGSVNTGELFF
TRBV30,.,14,TRBJ1-4,TRBD1,TGTGCCTGGGACACCGGGACAGGGCCGGAAAAACTGTTTTTT,CAWDTGTGPEKLFF
TRBV4-3,.,14,TRBJ2-1,.,TGCGCCAGCAGCCAAGGGACTCGGTACAATGAGCAGTTCTTC,CASSQGTRYNEQFF
TRBV19,.,15,TRBJ1-5,.,TGTGCCAGTACCCTGGGGAACAGAGACAATCAGCCCCAGCATTTT,CASTLGNRDNQPQHF
TRBV5-1,.,15,TRBJ2-2,TRBD1,TGCGCCAGCAGGCTTACAGGGGGCGCCTCCGGGGAGCTGTTTTTT,CASRLTGGASGELFF
TRBV6-5,.,14,TRBJ2-2,TRBD1,TGTGCCAGCGGAGACAGGGGTTACACCGGGGAGCTGTTTTTT,CASGDRGYTGELFF